Reported below is one T cell receptor beta chain. Its antigen is still unknown. V lost 1 base, J lost 6 bases, and 2 bases stayed unmatched. This CDR3 is 14 amino acids long. Germline CDR1 reads MGHRA; CDR2 reads YSYEKL. The entry originates in a study of T cells in localized non-small cell lung cancer. General study points: Turning up in adjacent lung were a median approximately 60 of the top 100 tumor clones. Longer overall survival was associated with a higher density of T cells in the blood.

The method was immunoSEQ multiplex PCR; TCRdb's version includes in-frame clones alone and lacks a portion of them. This table has 25,000 to 30,000 clones, more than 70% appearing once. This material consisted of peripheral blood, taken before any cancer treatment. The chain combines TRBV4-1 with TRBJ2-7; 11 bases line up with TRBD2. This clonotype was sampled from a female donor aged 60 or older with stage III squamous cell lung carcinoma. CDR3 in amino acids: CASSQVAGGSEQYF. For the CDR3, the DNA is TGCGCCAGCAGCCAAGTAGCGGGAGGGAGCGAGCAGTACTTC.